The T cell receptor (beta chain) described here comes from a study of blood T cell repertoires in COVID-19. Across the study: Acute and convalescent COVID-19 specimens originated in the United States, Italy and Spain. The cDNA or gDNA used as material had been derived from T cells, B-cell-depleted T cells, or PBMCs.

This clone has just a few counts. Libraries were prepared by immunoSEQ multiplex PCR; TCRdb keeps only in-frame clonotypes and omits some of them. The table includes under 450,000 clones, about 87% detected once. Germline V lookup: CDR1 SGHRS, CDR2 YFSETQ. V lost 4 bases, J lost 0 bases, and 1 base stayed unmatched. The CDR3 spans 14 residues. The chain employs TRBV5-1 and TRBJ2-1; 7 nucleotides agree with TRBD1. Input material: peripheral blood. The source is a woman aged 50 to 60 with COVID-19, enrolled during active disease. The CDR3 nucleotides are TGCGCCAGCAGCCGGGACAGCTCCTACAATGAGCAGTTCTTC. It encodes CASSRDSSYNEQFF.